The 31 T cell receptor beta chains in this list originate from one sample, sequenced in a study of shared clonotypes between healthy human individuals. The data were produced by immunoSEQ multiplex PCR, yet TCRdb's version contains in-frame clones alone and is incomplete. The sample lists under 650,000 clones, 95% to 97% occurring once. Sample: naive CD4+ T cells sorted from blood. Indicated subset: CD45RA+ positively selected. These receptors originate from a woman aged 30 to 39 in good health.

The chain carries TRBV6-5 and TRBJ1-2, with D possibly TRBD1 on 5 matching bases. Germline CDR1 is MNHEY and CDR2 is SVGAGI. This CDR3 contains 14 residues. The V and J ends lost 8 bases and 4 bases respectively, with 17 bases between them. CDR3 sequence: CASRDGAEVYGYTF. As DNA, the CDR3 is TGTGCCAGCCGGGACGGCGCTGAGGTCTATGGCTACACCTTC.

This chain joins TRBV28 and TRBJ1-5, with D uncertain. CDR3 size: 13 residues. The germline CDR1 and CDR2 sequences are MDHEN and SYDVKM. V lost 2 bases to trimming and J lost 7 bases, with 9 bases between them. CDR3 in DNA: TGTGCCAGCAGTTTACAGAGGAGACAGCCCCAGCATTTT. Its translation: CASSLQRRQPQHF.

The CDR3 protein is CSVAVGAPGEKLFF. CDR3 bases: TGCAGCGTTGCCGTGGGGGCCCCTGGTGAAAAACTGTTTTTT. The genes are TRBV29-1 and TRBJ1-4; D is perhaps TRBD1 (6 bases). From germline, CDR1 is SQVTM and CDR2 ANQGSEA. The CDR3 is 14 amino acids. The germline V and J ends were trimmed by 4 bases and 7 bases, with 16 bases remaining between them.

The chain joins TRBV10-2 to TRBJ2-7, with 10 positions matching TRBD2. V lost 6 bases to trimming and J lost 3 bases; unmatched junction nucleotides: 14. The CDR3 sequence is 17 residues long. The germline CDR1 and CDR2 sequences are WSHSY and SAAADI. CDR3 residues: CASRGQVVSGRNYEQYF. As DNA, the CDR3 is TGCGCCAGCAGAGGACAGGTCGTTAGCGGGAGGAACTACGAGCAGTACTTC.

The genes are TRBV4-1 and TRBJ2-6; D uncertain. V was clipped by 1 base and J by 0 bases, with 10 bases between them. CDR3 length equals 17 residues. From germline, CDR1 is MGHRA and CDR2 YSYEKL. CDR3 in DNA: TGCGCCAGCAGCCAAGTCCAACTCAGCTCTGGGGCCAACGTCCTGACTTTC. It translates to CASSQVQLSSGANVLTF.

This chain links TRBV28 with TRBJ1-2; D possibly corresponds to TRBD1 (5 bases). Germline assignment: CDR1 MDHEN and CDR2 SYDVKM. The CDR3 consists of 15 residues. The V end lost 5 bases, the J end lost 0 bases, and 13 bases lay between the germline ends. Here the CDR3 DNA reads TGTGCCAGCAGTGGGGACGGAACAGCTAACTATGGCTACACCTTC. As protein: CASSGDGTANYGYTF.

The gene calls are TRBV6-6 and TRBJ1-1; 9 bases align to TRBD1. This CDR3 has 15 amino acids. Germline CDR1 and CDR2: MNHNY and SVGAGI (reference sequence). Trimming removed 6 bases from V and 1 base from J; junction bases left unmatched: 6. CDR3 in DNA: TGTGCCAGCAGAAAGGACAGGGGACGGAACACTGAAGCTTTCTTT. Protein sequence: CASRKDRGRNTEAFF.

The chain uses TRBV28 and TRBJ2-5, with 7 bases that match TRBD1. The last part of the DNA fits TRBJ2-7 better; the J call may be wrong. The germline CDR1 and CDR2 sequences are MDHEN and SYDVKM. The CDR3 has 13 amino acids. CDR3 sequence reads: CASRGDSSYEQYF. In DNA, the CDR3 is TGTGCCAGCAGGGGGGACAGTTCCTACGAGCAGTACTTC.

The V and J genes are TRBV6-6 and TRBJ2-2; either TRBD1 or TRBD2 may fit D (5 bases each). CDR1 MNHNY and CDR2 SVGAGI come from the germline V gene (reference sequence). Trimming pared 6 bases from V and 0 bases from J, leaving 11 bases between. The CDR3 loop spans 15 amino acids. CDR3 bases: TGTGCCAGCAGAACCGGGACCACGAACACCGGGGAGCTGTTTTTT. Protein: CASRTGTTNTGELFF.

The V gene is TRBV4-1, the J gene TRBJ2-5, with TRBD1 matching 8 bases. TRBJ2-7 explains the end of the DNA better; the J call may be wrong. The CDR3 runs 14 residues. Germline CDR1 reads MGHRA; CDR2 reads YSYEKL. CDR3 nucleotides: TGCGCCAGCAGCCGAGAGACAGGGGCCTACGAGCAGTACTTC. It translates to CASSRETGAYEQYF.

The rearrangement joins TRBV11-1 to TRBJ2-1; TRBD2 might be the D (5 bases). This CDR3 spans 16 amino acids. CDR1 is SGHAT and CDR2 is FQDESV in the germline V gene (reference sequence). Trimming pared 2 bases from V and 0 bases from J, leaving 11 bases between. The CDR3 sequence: CASSLWAGGSYNEQFF. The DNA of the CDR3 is TGTGCCAGCAGCTTATGGGCGGGTGGCTCCTACAATGAGCAGTTCTTC.

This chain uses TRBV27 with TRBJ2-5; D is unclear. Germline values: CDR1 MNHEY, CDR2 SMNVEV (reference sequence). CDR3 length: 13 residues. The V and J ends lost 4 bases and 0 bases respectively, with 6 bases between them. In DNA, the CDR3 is TGTGCCAGCAGTTCCTCGTACCAAGAGACCCAGTACTTC. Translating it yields CASSSSYQETQYF.

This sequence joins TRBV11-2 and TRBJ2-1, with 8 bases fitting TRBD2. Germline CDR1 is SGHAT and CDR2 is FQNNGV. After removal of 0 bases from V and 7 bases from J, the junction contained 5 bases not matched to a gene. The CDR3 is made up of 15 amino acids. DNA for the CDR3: TGTGCCAGCAGCTTAGATTTACGGGAGGGGAATGAGCAGTTCTTC. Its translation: CASSLDLREGNEQFF.

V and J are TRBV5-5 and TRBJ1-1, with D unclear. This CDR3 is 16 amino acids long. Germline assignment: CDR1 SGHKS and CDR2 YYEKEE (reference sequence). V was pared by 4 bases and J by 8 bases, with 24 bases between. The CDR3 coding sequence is TGTGCCAGCAGCACACGAGGACGGCGTAACCTAGAGGAAGCTTTCTTT. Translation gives CASSTRGRRNLEEAFF.

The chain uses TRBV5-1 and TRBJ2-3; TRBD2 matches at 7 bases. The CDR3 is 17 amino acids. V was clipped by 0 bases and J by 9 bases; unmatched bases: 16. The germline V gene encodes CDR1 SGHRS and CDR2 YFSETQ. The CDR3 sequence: CASSLGTGTTRIETQYF. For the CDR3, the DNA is TGCGCCAGCAGCTTGGGAACCGGGACTACCAGAATTGAGACGCAGTATTTT.

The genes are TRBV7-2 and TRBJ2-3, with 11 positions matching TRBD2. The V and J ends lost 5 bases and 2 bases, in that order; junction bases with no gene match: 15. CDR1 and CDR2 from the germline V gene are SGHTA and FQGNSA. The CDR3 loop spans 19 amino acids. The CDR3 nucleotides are TGTGCCAGCAGCCGTCCGAAGGGGGGACTAGCGGATTTCACAGATACGCAGTATTTT. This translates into CASSRPKGGLADFTDTQYF.

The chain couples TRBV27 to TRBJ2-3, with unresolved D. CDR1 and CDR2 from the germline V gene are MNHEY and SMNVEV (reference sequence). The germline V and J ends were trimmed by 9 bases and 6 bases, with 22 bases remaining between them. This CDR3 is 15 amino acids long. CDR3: CARRFGDPKRDTQYF. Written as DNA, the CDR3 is TGTGCCAGGCGGTTCGGAGACCCTAAAAGGGATACGCAGTATTTT.

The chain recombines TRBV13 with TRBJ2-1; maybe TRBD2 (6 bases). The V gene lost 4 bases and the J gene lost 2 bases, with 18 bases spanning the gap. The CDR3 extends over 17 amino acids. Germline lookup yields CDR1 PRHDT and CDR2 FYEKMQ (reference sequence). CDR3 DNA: TGTGCCAGCAGCTCCCTTTTTGGAGGCGGGGCCTACAATGAGCAGTTCTTC. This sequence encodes CASSSLFGGGAYNEQFF.

CDR3 loop: CASSLWGQGYEQYF. In DNA form, the CDR3 reads TGTGCCAGCAGCTTATGGGGACAGGGGTACGAGCAGTACTTC. This chain links TRBV11-2 with TRBJ2-7; 10 bases fit TRBD1. The V and J ends lost 2 bases and 4 bases, in that order; junction bases with no gene match: 2. The germline gives CDR1 SGHAT, CDR2 FQNNGV. The CDR3 runs 14 residues.

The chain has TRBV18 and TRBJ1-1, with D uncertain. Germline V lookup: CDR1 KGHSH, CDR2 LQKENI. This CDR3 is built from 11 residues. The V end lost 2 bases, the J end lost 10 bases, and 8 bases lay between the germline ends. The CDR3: CASSPVEGAFF. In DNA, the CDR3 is TGTGCCAGCTCACCAGTAGAGGGAGCTTTCTTT.

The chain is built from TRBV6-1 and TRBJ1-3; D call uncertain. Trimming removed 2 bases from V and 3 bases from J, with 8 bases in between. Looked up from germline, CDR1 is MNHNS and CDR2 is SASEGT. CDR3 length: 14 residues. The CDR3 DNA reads TGTGCCAGCAGTGAAAGTAACTATGGAAACACCATATATTTT. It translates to CASSESNYGNTIYF.

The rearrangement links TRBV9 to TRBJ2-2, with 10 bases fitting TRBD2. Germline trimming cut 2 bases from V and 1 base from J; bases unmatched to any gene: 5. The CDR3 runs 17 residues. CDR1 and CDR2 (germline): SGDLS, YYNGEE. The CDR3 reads CASSVSRTSGNTGELFF. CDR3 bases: TGTGCCAGCAGCGTCTCCCGGACTAGCGGGAACACCGGGGAGCTGTTTTTT.

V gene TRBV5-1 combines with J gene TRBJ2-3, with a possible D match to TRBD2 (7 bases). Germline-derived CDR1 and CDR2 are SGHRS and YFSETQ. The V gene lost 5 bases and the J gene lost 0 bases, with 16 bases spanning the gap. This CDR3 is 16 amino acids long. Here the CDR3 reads CASSRGAVTSTDTQYF. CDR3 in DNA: TGCGCCAGCAGTCGGGGGGCGGTCACTAGCACAGATACGCAGTATTTT.

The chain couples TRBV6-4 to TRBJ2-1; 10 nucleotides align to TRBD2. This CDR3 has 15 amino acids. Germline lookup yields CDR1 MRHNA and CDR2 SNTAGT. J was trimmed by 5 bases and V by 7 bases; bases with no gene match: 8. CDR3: CASKSGLAGDNEQFF. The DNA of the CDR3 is TGTGCCAGCAAATCCGGCCTAGCGGGAGACAATGAGCAGTTCTTC.

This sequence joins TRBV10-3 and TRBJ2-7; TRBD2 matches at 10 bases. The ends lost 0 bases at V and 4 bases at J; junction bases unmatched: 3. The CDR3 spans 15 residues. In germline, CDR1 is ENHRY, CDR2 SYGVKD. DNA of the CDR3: TGTGCCATCAGTGAGTCAGTAGCGGGAGGTTACGAGCAGTACTTC. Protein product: CAISESVAGGYEQYF.

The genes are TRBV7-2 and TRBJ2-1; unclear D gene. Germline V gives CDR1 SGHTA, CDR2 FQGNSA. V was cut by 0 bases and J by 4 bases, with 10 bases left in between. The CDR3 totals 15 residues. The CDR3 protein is CASSLARTAYNEQFF. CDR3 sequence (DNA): TGTGCCAGCAGCTTAGCGCGGACCGCTTACAATGAGCAGTTCTTC.

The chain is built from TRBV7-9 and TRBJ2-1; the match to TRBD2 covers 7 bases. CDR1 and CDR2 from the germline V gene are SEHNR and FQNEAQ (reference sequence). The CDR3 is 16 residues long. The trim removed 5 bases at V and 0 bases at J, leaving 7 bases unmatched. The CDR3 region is CASSAAIAGSYNEQFF. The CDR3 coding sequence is TGTGCCAGCAGCGCGGCCATAGCGGGCTCCTACAATGAGCAGTTCTTC.

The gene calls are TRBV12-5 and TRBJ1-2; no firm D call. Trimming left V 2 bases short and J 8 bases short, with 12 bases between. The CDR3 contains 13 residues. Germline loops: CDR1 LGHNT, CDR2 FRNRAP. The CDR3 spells CASGLPPAGGYTF. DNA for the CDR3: TGTGCTAGTGGTTTGCCGCCGGCAGGCGGCTACACCTTC.

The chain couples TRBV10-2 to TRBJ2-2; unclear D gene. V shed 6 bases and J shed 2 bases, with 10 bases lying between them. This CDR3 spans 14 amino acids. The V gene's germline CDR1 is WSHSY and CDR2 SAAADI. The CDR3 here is CASRENSNTGELFF. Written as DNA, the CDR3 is TGCGCCAGCAGGGAGAACTCAAACACCGGGGAGCTGTTTTTT.

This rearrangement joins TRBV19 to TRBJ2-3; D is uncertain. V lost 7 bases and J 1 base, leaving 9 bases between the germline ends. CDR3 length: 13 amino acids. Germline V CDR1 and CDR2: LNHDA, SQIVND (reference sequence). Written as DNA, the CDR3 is TGTGCCAGTAAACTCAACCGCACAGATACGCAGTATTTT. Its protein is CASKLNRTDTQYF.

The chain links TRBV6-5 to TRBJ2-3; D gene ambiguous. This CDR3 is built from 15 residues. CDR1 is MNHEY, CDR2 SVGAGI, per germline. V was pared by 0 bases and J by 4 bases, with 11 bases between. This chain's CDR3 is CASSYSGRSPDTQYF. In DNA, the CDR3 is TGTGCCAGCAGTTACTCGGGCCGTAGTCCAGATACGCAGTATTTT.